The source of this TCR beta chain is a study of shared clonotypes between healthy human individuals. This clone was counted a single time. Its antigen remains unidentified. Study results and limitations: Unshared clonotypes carried lower generation probabilities than those common to all four donors.

The CDR3 runs to 12 residues. Germline V gene sequence: CDR1 MDHEN, CDR2 SYDVKM. Using immunoSEQ multiplex PCR, the repertoire was profiled, and TCRdb retains in-frame clones only, with some absent. The table lists some 660,000 clones, 73% of them singletons. The sequenced sample consisted of memory CD4+ T cells sorted from blood. As for subset: CD45RA-negative fraction. V gene TRBV28 combines with J gene TRBJ2-5, with no clear D. Near its end, the DNA agrees better with TRBJ2-7, so the J call may be wrong. This TCR derives from a woman aged 25 to 39 in good health. CDR3 in amino acids: CASTSLEYEQYF. The DNA of the CDR3 is TGTGCCAGCACCTCTTTGGAGTACGAGCAGTACTTC.